One and the same sample provided the 10 T cell receptor beta chains below, sequenced in a study of human T cells and chemical hapten exposure. In TCRdb, the RACE reads were re-called with MiXCR into one record per CDR3 protein. The sample has just over 350,000 distinct CDR3 sequences; around 6% are singletons. As for time point: patch test 2, 6 weeks after DPC sensitization. The treatment: therapeutic diphenylcyclopropenone sensitization with weekly scalp DPC. Material: whole blood, obtained in connection with sensitization to the hapten diphenylcyclopropenone (DPC). Receptor source: a woman aged 18 to 35 with alopecia areata. Some clones in this sample may be carry-over from other donors' samples.

The V gene is TRBV6-5, the J gene TRBJ1-2, with D possibly being TRBD1 (5 bases). This CDR3 is built from 18 residues. Germline V CDR1 and CDR2: MNHEY, SVGAGI. Trimming shortened V by 0 bases and J by 4 bases, and 21 bases separated the two germline ends. The CDR3 protein is CASSYSHRSGRAVYGYTF. For the CDR3, the DNA is TGTGCCAGCAGTTACTCCCATAGGTCAGGGAGGGCGGTCTATGGCTACACCTTC.

In nucleotides, the CDR3 is TGTGCCAGCAGTCCACGGATCTCTGGAAACACCATATATTTT. Protein sequence: CASSPRISGNTIYF. The V and J genes are TRBV12-3 or TRBV12-4 and TRBJ1-3; D remains ambiguous. Trimming left V 5 bases short and J 0 bases short, with 8 bases between. This CDR3 spans 14 amino acids.

This clonotype was recorded many times. This rearrangement joins TRBV3-1 to TRBJ2-2, with TRBD2 as a possible D gene (6 bases). Trimming cost V 4 bases and J 5 bases, with 20 bases left between them. The CDR3 runs 17 residues. Per the germline V gene, CDR1 is LGHDT and CDR2 is YNNKEL (reference sequence). CDR3 protein: CASSLNRLNGGTGELFF. DNA of the CDR3: TGTGCCAGCAGCCTCAACCGACTGAATGGGGGGACCGGGGAGCTGTTTTTT.

This sequence joins TRBV12-3 or TRBV12-4 and TRBJ1-6; D is perhaps TRBD1 (5 bases). V was cut by 5 bases and J by 14 bases, with 13 bases left in between. The CDR3 contains 12 residues. The CDR3 region has the DNA TGTGCCAGCAGTGTCTTTGGGGGTACCCTCCACTTT. Its protein is CASSVFGGTLHF.

This clonotype was counted between two and nine times. The rearrangement joins TRBV28 to TRBJ2-1, with TRBD2 identical over 13 bases. With 5 bases clipped from V and 7 bases from J, the junction kept 11 bases outside the gene matches. This CDR3 contains 17 residues. Per the germline V gene, CDR1 is MDHEN and CDR2 is SYDVKM. The CDR3 loop is CASSPPVSTSGGNEQFF. The CDR3 nucleotides read TGTGCCAGCAGTCCACCGGTATCGACTAGCGGGGGGAATGAGCAGTTCTTC.

This clonotype was detected ten times or more. The CDR3 reads CASSPNRANTEAFF. The DNA for the CDR3 is TGTGCCAGCAGCCCAAATAGAGCGAACACTGAAGCTTTCTTT. The genes are TRBV7-6 and TRBJ1-1; D ambiguous. The V end lost 5 bases, the J end lost 1 base, and 11 bases lay between the germline ends. Per germline, CDR1 SGHVS and CDR2 FNYEAQ. This CDR3 has 14 residues.

The chain has TRBV7-8 and TRBJ2-3; D is possibly TRBD2 (5 bases). The CDR3 loop spans 18 amino acids. The germline V gene encodes CDR1 SGHVS and CDR2 FQNEAQ. Trimming cost V 2 bases and J 4 bases, with 22 bases left between them. CDR3 nucleotides: TGTGCCAGCAGCTTAAATGATCCCCGGGGAGCCTCAGCAGATACGCAGTATTTT. Translation gives CASSLNDPRGASADTQYF.

The chain uses TRBV29-1 and TRBJ1-1, with D unresolved. This CDR3 region has 15 residues. Germline V gene sequence: CDR1 SQVTM, CDR2 ANQGSEA. The V end lost 0 bases, the J end lost 2 bases, and 13 bases lay between the germline ends. The CDR3 protein is CSVEDHGTANTEAFF. CDR3 sequence (DNA): TGCAGCGTTGAAGATCACGGCACTGCCAACACTGAAGCTTTCTTT.

This clonotype occurred a few times. The chain recombines TRBV4-3 with TRBJ2-3; tentative D call: TRBD2 (6 bases). This CDR3 spans 16 amino acids. CDR1 LGHNA and CDR2 YSLEER come from the germline V gene. V was shortened by 0 bases and J by 2 bases, with 12 bases between the two germline ends. The CDR3 region has the DNA TGCGCCAGCAGCCAAGATCGAGGGGACTTCACAGATACGCAGTATTTT. Encoded protein: CASSQDRGDFTDTQYF.

This clonotype has ten or more counts. The V and J genes are TRBV7-9 and TRBJ2-1, with D possibly being TRBD1 (6 bases). The CDR3 is 16 residues long. Trimming shortened V by 4 bases and J by 4 bases, and 17 bases separated the two germline ends. Germline assignment: CDR1 SEHNR and CDR2 FQNEAQ (reference sequence). The CDR3 DNA is TGTGCCAGCAGCTCCCGACAGGTCGAGCCTTACAATGAGCAGTTCTTC. As protein: CASSSRQVEPYNEQFF.